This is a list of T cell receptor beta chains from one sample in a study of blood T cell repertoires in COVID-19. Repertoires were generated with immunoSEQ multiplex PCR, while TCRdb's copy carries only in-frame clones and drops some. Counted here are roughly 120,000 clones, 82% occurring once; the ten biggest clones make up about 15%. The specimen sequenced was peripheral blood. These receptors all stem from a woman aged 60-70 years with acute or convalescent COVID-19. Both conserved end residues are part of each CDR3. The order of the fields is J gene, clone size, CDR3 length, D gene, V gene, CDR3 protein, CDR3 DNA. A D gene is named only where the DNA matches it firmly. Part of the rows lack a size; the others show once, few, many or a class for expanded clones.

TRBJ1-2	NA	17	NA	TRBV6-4	CARQNRVRRSINYGYTF	TGTGCCCGCCAGAACAGGGTAAGGAGATCAATAAACTATGGCTACACCTTC
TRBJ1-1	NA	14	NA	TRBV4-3	CASSQQQGNTEAFF	TGCGCCAGCAGCCAGCAACAGGGAAACACTGAAGCTTTCTTT
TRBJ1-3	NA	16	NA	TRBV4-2	CASSQDWAGSGNTIYF	TGTGCCAGCAGCCAAGATTGGGCGGGCTCTGGAAACACCATATATTTT
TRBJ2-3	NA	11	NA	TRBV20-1	CSAREQNTQYF	TGCAGTGCTAGAGAACAGAATACGCAGTATTTT
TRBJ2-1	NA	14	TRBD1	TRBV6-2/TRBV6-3	CASSYGTGVHEQFF	TGTGCCAGCAGTTACGGGACAGGGGTTCACGAGCAGTTCTTC
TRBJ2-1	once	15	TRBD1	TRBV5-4	CASSSTGTGSNEQFF	TGTGCCAGCAGCTCTACCGGGACAGGGTCTAATGAGCAGTTCTTC
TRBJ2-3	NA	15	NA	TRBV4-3	CASSQGPGRTDTQYF	TGCGCCAGCAGCCAAGGTCCAGGGCGCACAGATACGCAGTATTTT
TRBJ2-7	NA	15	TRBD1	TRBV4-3	CASSQDSGQGGEQYF	TGCGCCAGCAGCCAAGACTCAGGACAGGGAGGCGAGCAGTACTTC
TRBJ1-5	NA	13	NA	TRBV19	CASSTGGNQPQHF	TGTGCCAGTAGTACGGGGGGCAATCAGCCCCAGCATTTT
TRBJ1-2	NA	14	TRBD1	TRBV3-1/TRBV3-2	CASSQQTGGYGYTF	TGTGCCAGCAGCCAACAGACAGGGGGCTATGGCTACACCTTC
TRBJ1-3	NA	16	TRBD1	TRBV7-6	CASSLAGDSSGNTIYF	TGTGCCAGCAGCTTAGCGGGGGACAGCAGTGGAAACACCATATATTTT
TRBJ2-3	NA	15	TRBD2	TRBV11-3	CASSPGLAGSDTQYF	TGTGCCAGCAGCCCTGGACTAGCGGGGTCAGATACGCAGTATTTT
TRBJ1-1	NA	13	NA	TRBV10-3	CACQSEQGTEAFF	TGTGCCTGTCAGAGCGAACAGGGCACTGAAGCTTTCTTT
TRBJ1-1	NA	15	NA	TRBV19	CASSTKQTMNTEAFF	TGTGCCAGTAGTACTAAACAGACCATGAACACTGAAGCTTTCTTT
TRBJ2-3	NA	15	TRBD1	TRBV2	CASSSGQRIADTQYF	TGTGCCAGCAGTTCGGGACAGCGTATCGCAGATACGCAGTATTTT
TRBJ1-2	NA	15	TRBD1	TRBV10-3	CAISETQTGGSGYTF	TGTGCCATCAGTGAGACCCAGACAGGGGGCTCTGGCTACACCTTC
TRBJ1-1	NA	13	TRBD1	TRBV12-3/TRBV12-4	CASSSGQGTEAFF	TGTGCCAGCAGTTCCGGACAGGGGACTGAAGCTTTCTTT
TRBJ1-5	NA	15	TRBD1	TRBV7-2	CASSLWTGGNQPQHF	TGTGCCAGCAGCCTCTGGACAGGGGGCAATCAGCCCCAGCATTTT
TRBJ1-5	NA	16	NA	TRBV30	CAWTPGGQGGNQPQHF	TGTGCCTGGACCCCCGGGGGGCAGGGTGGCAATCAGCCCCAGCATTTT
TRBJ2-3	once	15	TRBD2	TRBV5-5	CASSLSGLGTDTQYF	TGTGCCAGCAGCTTATCGGGACTAGGAACAGATACGCAGTATTTT
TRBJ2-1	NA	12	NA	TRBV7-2	CASSSRTPEQFF	TGTGCCAGCAGCTCCCGGACTCCTGAGCAGTTCTTC
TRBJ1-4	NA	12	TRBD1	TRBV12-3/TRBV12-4	CASRQGWEKLFF	TGTGCCAGCCGACAGGGGTGGGAAAAACTGTTTTTT
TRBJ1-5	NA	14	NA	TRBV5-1	CASSRGDNNQPQHF	TGCGCCAGCAGCAGAGGGGACAACAATCAGCCCCAGCATTTT
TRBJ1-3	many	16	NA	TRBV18	CASSPDAGDGGNTIYF	TGTGCCAGCTCACCCGACGCGGGGGACGGAGGAAACACCATATATTTT
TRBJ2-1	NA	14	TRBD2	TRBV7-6	CASSLVASGSEQFF	TGTGCCAGCAGCTTAGTGGCTAGCGGGTCTGAGCAGTTCTTC
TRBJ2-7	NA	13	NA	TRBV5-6	CASSGVRGYEQYF	TGTGCCAGCAGCGGGGTCCGGGGCTACGAGCAGTACTTC
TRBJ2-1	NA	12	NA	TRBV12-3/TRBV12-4	CASSLALGEEFF	TGTGCCAGCAGTTTAGCGCTCGGGGAAGAGTTCTTC
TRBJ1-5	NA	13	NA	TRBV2	CASTRGINQPQHF	TGTGCCAGCACAAGGGGGATCAATCAGCCCCAGCATTTT
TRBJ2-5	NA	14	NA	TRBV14	CASSHWGPKETQYF	TGTGCCAGCAGCCATTGGGGGCCAAAAGAGACCCAGTACTTC
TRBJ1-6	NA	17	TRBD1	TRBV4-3	CASSQALYRGRSSPLHF	TGCGCCAGCAGCCAAGCCCTCTACAGGGGGCGAAGTTCACCCCTCCACTTT
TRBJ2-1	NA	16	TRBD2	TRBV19	CASSSIAGASYNEQFF	TGTGCCAGTAGTTCCATAGCGGGGGCCTCCTACAATGAGCAGTTCTTC
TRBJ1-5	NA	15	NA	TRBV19	CASSIRGGSNQPQHF	TGTGCCAGTAGTATACGGGGAGGTAGCAATCAGCCCCAGCATTTT
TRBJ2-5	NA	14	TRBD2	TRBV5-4	CASSLGGGEETQYF	TGTGCCAGCAGCTTGGGGGGGGGAGAGGAGACCCAGTACTTC
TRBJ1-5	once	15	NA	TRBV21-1	CASSTQGASNQPQHF	TGTGCCAGCAGCACCCAGGGGGCGAGCAATCAGCCCCAGCATTTT
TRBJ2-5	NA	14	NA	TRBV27	CASSLVSSGETQYF	TGTGCCAGCAGTTTAGTTTCCAGTGGAGAGACCCAGTACTTC
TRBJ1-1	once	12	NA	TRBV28	CASSSTDREAFF	TGTGCCAGCAGTTCCACCGACAGAGAAGCTTTCTTT
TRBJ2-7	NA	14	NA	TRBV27	CASSPQGRTYEQYF	TGTGCCAGCAGTCCTCAGGGGCGAACCTACGAGCAGTACTTC
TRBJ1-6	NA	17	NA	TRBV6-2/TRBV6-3	CASSPGRASSYNSPLHF	TGTGCCAGCAGCCCTGGGAGGGCTAGCTCCTATAATTCACCCCTCCACTTT
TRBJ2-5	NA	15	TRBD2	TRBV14	CASSQETGGQETQYF	TGTGCCAGCAGCCAAGAGACGGGGGGGCAGGAGACCCAGTACTTC
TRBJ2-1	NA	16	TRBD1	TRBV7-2	CASSPPRGTGDNEQFF	TGTGCCAGCAGCCCCCCTCGCGGGACAGGGGATAATGAGCAGTTCTTC
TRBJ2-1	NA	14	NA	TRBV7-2	CASNLGGFGNEQFF	TGTGCCAGCAACTTGGGGGGATTTGGGAATGAGCAGTTCTTC
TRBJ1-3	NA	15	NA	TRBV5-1	CASSTDGSSGNTIYF	TGCGCCAGCAGCACTGACGGGAGCTCTGGAAACACCATATATTTT
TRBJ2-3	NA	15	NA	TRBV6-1	CASSERWGGRDTQYF	TGTGCCAGCAGTGAAAGGTGGGGGGGCCGGGATACGCAGTATTTT
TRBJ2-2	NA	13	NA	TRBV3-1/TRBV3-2	CASSQGATGELFF	TGTGCCAGCAGTCAAGGAGCCACCGGGGAGCTGTTTTTT
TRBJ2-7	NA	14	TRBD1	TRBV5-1	CASSFGQDKYEQYF	TGCGCCAGCAGTTTTGGACAGGACAAATACGAGCAGTACTTC
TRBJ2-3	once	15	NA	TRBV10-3	CAISEIPEGIYTQYF	TGTGCCATCAGTGAAATTCCCGAGGGCATCTATACGCAGTATTTT